The rows below give T cell receptor beta chains drawn from one sample of a study of blood T cell repertoires in COVID-19. Measured with immunoSEQ multiplex PCR; TCRdb has only the in-frame clones, and not every one. The sample yields about 320,000 clones, 75% to 90% seen once. The material sequenced was PBMCs or T cells enriched from blood (not recorded which). The receptors come from a woman aged 25 to 45 who had been exposed to COVID-19. Both conserved end residues are part of each CDR3. The D gene is left open where the match is weak. A row's size may be missing; if present it is once, few, many or a size class.

clone_size	v_call	d_call	j_call	cdr3_nt	cdr3_aa
-	TRBV28	-	TRBJ1-2	TGTGCCAGCAGTTTATCCACGGGGGTCTATGGCTACACCTTC	CASSLSTGVYGYTF
-	TRBV30	TRBD1	TRBJ2-5	TGTGCCTGTACAGGGGGCTACGGGACCCAGTACTTC	CACTGGYGTQYF
-	TRBV4-2	-	TRBJ2-3	TGTGCCAGCAGCCAAGCTCTAGGCGGGGATTTGACTAGCACAGATACGCAGTATTTT	CASSQALGGDLTSTDTQYF
-	TRBV30	-	TRBJ1-6	TGTGCCTGGAGTAGGGGGAGCTCCTATAATTCACCCCTCCACTTT	CAWSRGSSYNSPLHF
few	TRBV2	TRBD1	TRBJ1-1	TGTGCCAGCCTAGGACAGGGGCGGAACACTGAAGCTTTCTTT	CASLGQGRNTEAFF
-	TRBV30	-	TRBJ1-4	TGTGCCTGGAGTGTAAGACGGGAGAATGAAAAACTGTTTTTT	CAWSVRRENEKLFF
once	TRBV4-2	TRBD1	TRBJ1-3	TGTGCCAGCAGCCAAGAGATTTATTCGGGGACAGGGGGAGGTAGCACCATATATTTT	CASSQEIYSGTGGGSTIYF
-	TRBV30	TRBD2	TRBJ2-7	TGTGCCGTTGAGGCTAGCGGGTCAGGCGAGCAGTACTTC	CAVEASGSGEQYF
-	TRBV9	TRBD2	TRBJ2-5	TGTGCCAGCAGCTCCTCCGGGACTAGCGCGTCGGGGGCCCAGTACTTC	CASSSSGTSASGAQYF
-	TRBV7-2	TRBD1	TRBJ1-6	TGTGCCAGCAGCCCAGGGAGACAGGGAGGCAATTCACCCCTCCACTTT	CASSPGRQGGNSPLHF
-	TRBV2	-	TRBJ1-1	TGTGCCAGCAGTGAGTCAGGGATGGACACTGAAGCTTTCTTT	CASSESGMDTEAFF
few	TRBV6-5	TRBD2	TRBJ2-7	TGTGCCAGCAGCCCATCCGGGACTAGCGGGAACGAGCAGTACTTC	CASSPSGTSGNEQYF
-	TRBV30	-	TRBJ1-2	TGTGCCTGGAACACAGGAACCTATGGCTACACCTTC	CAWNTGTYGYTF
-	TRBV12-5	TRBD1	TRBJ1-3	TGTGCTTCGCCCCTCCCGGGGGGCAGGGGGCCCGGAAACACCATATATTTT	CASPLPGGRGPGNTIYF